Each of the 6 T cell receptor beta chains below was sequenced from the same sample in a study of blood T cell repertoires in COVID-19. Generated by immunoSEQ multiplex PCR, the TCRdb table keeps only in-frame clones and is missing some. The repertoire consists of 490,000 or so clones, with around 85% occurring once and the leading ten covering more than 7.5%. What was sequenced was PBMCs or T cells enriched from blood (not recorded which). Source of these receptors: a woman between 55 and 75 years old who had recovered from COVID-19.

The chain joins TRBV5-4 to TRBJ2-7; 8 nucleotides align to TRBD1. This CDR3 region has 14 residues. Trimming cost V 2 bases and J 7 bases; bases outside gene matches: 8. Germline V lookup: CDR1 SGHNT, CDR2 YYREEE (reference sequence). The CDR3, as DNA: TGTGCCAGCAGCTTAACAGGGGGTGCGGGGGAGCAGTACTTC. Its translation is CASSLTGGAGEQYF.

The chain employs TRBV6-5 and TRBJ2-7; 8 nucleotides align to TRBD2. CDR1 is MNHEY and CDR2 is SVGAGI in the germline V gene. V dropped 6 bases and J dropped 4; count of bases not matched to a gene: 8. The CDR3 contains 14 residues. The CDR3 region has the DNA TGTGCCAGCAGCAACCGGGGGGGGCCTTACGAGCAGTACGTC. Amino acids: CASSNRGGPYEQYV.

The chain links TRBV2 to TRBJ2-2; 10 bases fit TRBD1. The germline V gene encodes CDR1 SNHLY and CDR2 FYNNEI. CDR3 length equals 16 residues. With V trimmed by 6 bases and J by 4 bases, 8 bases remained unmatched. In DNA form, the CDR3 reads TGTGCCAGCAGCGGGGACAGGGGCCTAGGCACCGGGGAGCTGTTTTTT. This encodes CASSGDRGLGTGELFF.

This sequence joins TRBV3-1 (or the pseudogene TRBV3-2) and TRBJ1-4; D gene ambiguous. This CDR3 region has 13 residues. In germline, CDR1 is LGHDT, CDR2 YNNKEL (reference sequence). The V end was cut by 3 bases, the J end by 5 bases, with 7 bases between. This CDR3 is CASSQSGNEKLFF. CDR3 sequence (DNA): TGTGCCAGCAGCCAGTCAGGCAATGAAAAACTGTTTTTT.

The chain recombines TRBV7-2 with TRBJ1-1; maybe TRBD1 (6 bases). Between the trimmed V and J ends, which lost 1 base and 11 bases, there was a span of 17 bases. The CDR3 length is 14 residues. In germline, CDR1 is SGHTA, CDR2 FQGNSA. CDR3 sequence (DNA): TGTGCCAGCAGCTTAGGGTCCGCGGGGGCGCGGGCTTTCTTT. This codes for CASSLGSAGARAFF.

V usage is TRBV6-1 and J usage is TRBJ1-5, with 7 nucleotides matching TRBD1. CDR1 and CDR2 (germline): MNHNS, SASEGT. This CDR3 region has 15 residues. J gave up 6 bases and V 3 bases, and 8 bases lay outside the gene matches. DNA of the CDR3: TGTGCCAGCAGTGAGAGCTTAGACAGGGCTCAGCCCCAGCATTTT. It yields the protein CASSESLDRAQPQHF.